These T cell receptor beta chains were read from a single sample in a study of shared T cell receptors in the human thymus. The repertoire was sequenced with immunoSEQ multiplex PCR; TCRdb's copy has only in-frame clones and lacks some. The table has 500,000 to 850,000 clones, more than 75% seen once. In addition, the sample was reused for a study of human thymus T cells.

The sequencing input was thymocytes. These receptors were obtained from a boy under two years old with a congenital heart defect. Both conserved end residues are part of each CDR3. The order of the fields is V gene, D gene, J gene, clone size, CDR3 length, CDR3 DNA, CDR3 protein. The D gene is left open where the match is weak. Expanded clones get a size class; other rows say once, few or many, or leave the size out.

V gene: TRBV25-1; D gene: TRBD1; J gene: TRBJ2-1; clone size: NA; CDR3 length: 15; CDR3 DNA: TGTGCCAGCAGTGTGACAGGGGGCCATTACAATGAGCAGTTCTTC; CDR3 protein: CASSVTGGHYNEQFF
V gene: TRBV4-3; D gene: TRBD1; J gene: TRBJ2-3; clone size: NA; CDR3 length: 22; CDR3 DNA: TGCGCCAGCAGCCAAGATCCCAGGGACAGGGGAAATAATATCCCTAGCACAGATACGCAGTATTTT; CDR3 protein: CASSQDPRDRGNNIPSTDTQYF
V gene: TRBV5-1; D gene: TRBD2; J gene: TRBJ2-7; clone size: NA; CDR3 length: 15; CDR3 DNA: TGCGCCAGCAGCGAGGGACTAGCGGCCTCCTACGAGCAGTACTTC; CDR3 protein: CASSEGLAASYEQYF
V gene: TRBV5-1; D gene: TRBD2; J gene: TRBJ2-1; clone size: NA; CDR3 length: 21; CDR3 DNA: TGCGCCAGCAGCGTGGGCCCCGCTAGCGGGGGGGCCTTTAGCTCCTACAATGAGCAGTTCTTC; CDR3 protein: CASSVGPASGGAFSSYNEQFF
V gene: TRBV4-3; D gene: NA; J gene: TRBJ1-6; clone size: NA; CDR3 length: 14; CDR3 DNA: TGCGCCAGCAGGAAGGGGGGGGGTAACTCACCCCTCCACTTT; CDR3 protein: CASRKGGGNSPLHF
V gene: TRBV10-3; D gene: NA; J gene: TRBJ2-7; clone size: NA; CDR3 length: 15; CDR3 DNA: TGTGCCATCAGCCGCCCGGGACACCGTACATACGAGCAGTACTTC; CDR3 protein: CAISRPGHRTYEQYF
V gene: TRBV18; D gene: NA; J gene: TRBJ2-3; clone size: NA; CDR3 length: 15; CDR3 DNA: TGTGCCAGCTCAAACCACGGACAAGTCACAGATACGCAGTATTTT; CDR3 protein: CASSNHGQVTDTQYF
V gene: TRBV28; D gene: TRBD1; J gene: TRBJ1-1; clone size: NA; CDR3 length: 14; CDR3 DNA: TGTGCCAGCAGGTTTACTCCAGGGGGCACTGAAGCTTTCTTT; CDR3 protein: CASRFTPGGTEAFF
V gene: TRBV5-4; D gene: NA; J gene: TRBJ1-2; clone size: few; CDR3 length: 14; CDR3 DNA: TGTGCCAGCAGCTGGGTCGGGGAGGCCTATGGCTACACCTTC; CDR3 protein: CASSWVGEAYGYTF
V gene: TRBV28; D gene: NA; J gene: TRBJ1-2; clone size: NA; CDR3 length: 14; CDR3 DNA: TGTGCCAGCAGTTTCCCACAGGAGACCTATGGCTACACCTTC; CDR3 protein: CASSFPQETYGYTF
V gene: TRBV14; D gene: NA; J gene: TRBJ2-1; clone size: NA; CDR3 length: 18; CDR3 DNA: TGTGCCAGCAGCCAAGATGAGCCCGGGGGTTACAATTCGTCTGAGCAGTTCTTC; CDR3 protein: CASSQDEPGGYNSSEQFF
V gene: TRBV2; D gene: TRBD1; J gene: TRBJ1-2; clone size: NA; CDR3 length: 16; CDR3 DNA: TGTGCCAGCAGCCCCGGACAGGGACGACTATCCTATGGCTACACCTTC; CDR3 protein: CASSPGQGRLSYGYTF
V gene: TRBV9; D gene: NA; J gene: TRBJ2-3; clone size: NA; CDR3 length: 15; CDR3 DNA: TGTGCCAGCAGCGTAGCGCGTGAGCCGCGAGATACGCAGTATTTT; CDR3 protein: CASSVAREPRDTQYF
V gene: TRBV28; D gene: NA; J gene: TRBJ1-4; clone size: NA; CDR3 length: 14; CDR3 DNA: TGTGCCAGCATTGCGGACTTCGGAAGCGAAAAACTGTTTTTT; CDR3 protein: CASIADFGSEKLFF
V gene: TRBV30; D gene: TRBD2; J gene: TRBJ2-3; clone size: NA; CDR3 length: 13; CDR3 DNA: TGTGCCTGGAGTCGGCGGGAGGCAGATACGCAGTATTTT; CDR3 protein: CAWSRREADTQYF
V gene: TRBV14; D gene: NA; J gene: TRBJ1-2; clone size: NA; CDR3 length: 15; CDR3 DNA: TGTGCCAGCAGCCGGCAGACAGCGACTAACTATGGCTACACCTTC; CDR3 protein: CASSRQTATNYGYTF
V gene: TRBV28; D gene: NA; J gene: TRBJ2-7; clone size: NA; CDR3 length: 18; CDR3 DNA: TGTGCCAGCAGTTTATGTAAGACTAAAGACACTCTCTCCTACGAGCAGTACTTC; CDR3 protein: CASSLCKTKDTLSYEQYF
V gene: TRBV2; D gene: NA; J gene: TRBJ1-5; clone size: few; CDR3 length: 15; CDR3 DNA: TGTGCCAGCAGTGTCGGCCGGGATAGTAATCAGCCCCAGCATTTT; CDR3 protein: CASSVGRDSNQPQHF
V gene: TRBV29-1; D gene: TRBD2; J gene: TRBJ2-1; clone size: once; CDR3 length: 16; CDR3 DNA: TGCAGCGCCCTACTAGCGGGCCCGAGCTCCTACAATGAGCAGTTCTTC; CDR3 protein: CSALLAGPSSYNEQFF
V gene: TRBV6-1; D gene: TRBD2; J gene: TRBJ2-4; clone size: NA; CDR3 length: 17; CDR3 DNA: TGTGCCAGCAGTGTACTAGCGGGGGGGCTGGACAAAAACATTCAGTACTTC; CDR3 protein: CASSVLAGGLDKNIQYF
V gene: TRBV10-3; D gene: NA; J gene: TRBJ1-5; clone size: NA; CDR3 length: 16; CDR3 DNA: TGTGCCATCAGTCATCGCCAGGCGGGTTCGGCTCAGCCCCAGCATTTT; CDR3 protein: CAISHRQAGSAQPQHF
V gene: TRBV28; D gene: TRBD2; J gene: TRBJ2-3; clone size: NA; CDR3 length: 16; CDR3 DNA: TGTGCCAGCAGTGTGACCGGGACTAGCGCCTCAGATACGCAGTATTTT; CDR3 protein: CASSVTGTSASDTQYF
V gene: TRBV5-1; D gene: NA; J gene: TRBJ2-7; clone size: NA; CDR3 length: 21; CDR3 DNA: TGCGCCAGCAGCTTGACCTCCTCGACAGGGAAGAAAGCGGGAGTGATACACGAGCAGTACTTC; CDR3 protein: CASSLTSSTGKKAGVIHEQYF
V gene: TRBV6-5; D gene: TRBD1; J gene: TRBJ1-6; clone size: NA; CDR3 length: 15; CDR3 DNA: TGTGCCAGCAGTGTGGCAGGGGGCGATAATTCACCCCTCCACTTT; CDR3 protein: CASSVAGGDNSPLHF
V gene: TRBV2; D gene: NA; J gene: TRBJ2-5; clone size: NA; CDR3 length: 16; CDR3 DNA: TGTGCCAGCAGTGGGTGGGGCAGGGGTAGTCAAGAGACCCAGTACTTC; CDR3 protein: CASSGWGRGSQETQYF
V gene: TRBV28; D gene: NA; J gene: TRBJ2-5; clone size: NA; CDR3 length: 11; CDR3 DNA: TGTGCCAGCAGTTTACCCGGGGCCCAGTACTTC; CDR3 protein: CASSLPGAQYF
V gene: TRBV9; D gene: NA; J gene: TRBJ1-6; clone size: few; CDR3 length: 16; CDR3 DNA: TGTGCCAGCAGCGTAGGGCAGGGGAGAGTTAATTCCCCCCTCCACTTT; CDR3 protein: CASSVGQGRVNSPLHF
V gene: TRBV4-2; D gene: TRBD2; J gene: TRBJ2-4; clone size: NA; CDR3 length: 20; CDR3 DNA: TGTGCCAGCAGCCAAGAGGGTCAGCGGGAGGGCCGGGGGACCAAAAACATTCAGTACTTC; CDR3 protein: CASSQEGQREGRGTKNIQYF
V gene: TRBV7-9; D gene: TRBD2; J gene: TRBJ2-5; clone size: once; CDR3 length: 16; CDR3 DNA: TGTGCCAGCAGCCCCTGCGGCGGGGGGCCCGGTGAGACCCAGTACTTC; CDR3 protein: CASSPCGGGPGETQYF
V gene: TRBV5-1; D gene: TRBD2; J gene: TRBJ2-7; clone size: NA; CDR3 length: 16; CDR3 DNA: TGCGCCAGCAGCTTGCGGGATCTAGCGGGAGTCTACGAGCAGTACTTC; CDR3 protein: CASSLRDLAGVYEQYF
V gene: TRBV5-6; D gene: NA; J gene: TRBJ1-1; clone size: once; CDR3 length: 15; CDR3 DNA: TGTGCCAGCAGCTTGGCGGGGGGACTGAACACTGAAGCTTTCTTT; CDR3 protein: CASSLAGGLNTEAFF
V gene: TRBV11-2; D gene: NA; J gene: TRBJ2-7; clone size: NA; CDR3 length: 12; CDR3 DNA: TGTGCCAGCATGGAGGGCGGCCCCGAGCAGTACTTC; CDR3 protein: CASMEGGPEQYF
V gene: TRBV5-1; D gene: NA; J gene: TRBJ2-7; clone size: NA; CDR3 length: 18; CDR3 DNA: TGCGCCAGCAGCTTGGCCGAGGAGATCGGGGGGCGCAGCTACGAGCAGTACTTC; CDR3 protein: CASSLAEEIGGRSYEQYF
V gene: TRBV29-1; D gene: TRBD2; J gene: TRBJ2-1; clone size: NA; CDR3 length: 17; CDR3 DNA: TGCAGCGTTGAGATCTGTTGGACTAGCGGGGGAGGTAATGAGCAGTTCTTC; CDR3 protein: CSVEICWTSGGGNEQFF
V gene: TRBV28; D gene: TRBD1; J gene: TRBJ1-5; clone size: NA; CDR3 length: 14; CDR3 DNA: TGTGCCAGCAGGGAGGACAGGCGCAATCAGCCCCAGCATTTT; CDR3 protein: CASREDRRNQPQHF
V gene: TRBV9; D gene: NA; J gene: TRBJ1-6; clone size: NA; CDR3 length: 13; CDR3 DNA: TGTGCCAGCAGCGGGGAGGTTAATTCACCCCTCCACTTT; CDR3 protein: CASSGEVNSPLHF
V gene: TRBV30; D gene: TRBD2; J gene: TRBJ2-7; clone size: NA; CDR3 length: 14; CDR3 DNA: TGTGCCTGGAGTCAGGTACGGGGAGGGGACGAGCAGTACTTC; CDR3 protein: CAWSQVRGGDEQYF
V gene: TRBV6-1; D gene: TRBD2; J gene: TRBJ2-3; clone size: once; CDR3 length: 22; CDR3 DNA: TGTGCCAGCAGTGAAGCCGCGCCCGGGACTAGCGGGGGGGCTGGCTTTTCAGATACGCAGTATTTT; CDR3 protein: CASSEAAPGTSGGAGFSDTQYF
V gene: TRBV19; D gene: NA; J gene: TRBJ1-1; clone size: NA; CDR3 length: 16; CDR3 DNA: TGTGCCAGTAGTACCTCCTTTTTTACGGTGAACACTGAAGCTTTCTTT; CDR3 protein: CASSTSFFTVNTEAFF
V gene: TRBV19; D gene: NA; J gene: TRBJ1-5; clone size: NA; CDR3 length: 17; CDR3 DNA: TGTGCCAGTAGTATAGACAAACAGGGTAAGAGCAATCAGCCCCAGCATTTT; CDR3 protein: CASSIDKQGKSNQPQHF
V gene: TRBV4-1; D gene: TRBD2; J gene: TRBJ2-3; clone size: NA; CDR3 length: 15; CDR3 DNA: TGCGCCAGCAGCCAAGGGCCTAGCGGCGTAGATACGCAGTATTTT; CDR3 protein: CASSQGPSGVDTQYF